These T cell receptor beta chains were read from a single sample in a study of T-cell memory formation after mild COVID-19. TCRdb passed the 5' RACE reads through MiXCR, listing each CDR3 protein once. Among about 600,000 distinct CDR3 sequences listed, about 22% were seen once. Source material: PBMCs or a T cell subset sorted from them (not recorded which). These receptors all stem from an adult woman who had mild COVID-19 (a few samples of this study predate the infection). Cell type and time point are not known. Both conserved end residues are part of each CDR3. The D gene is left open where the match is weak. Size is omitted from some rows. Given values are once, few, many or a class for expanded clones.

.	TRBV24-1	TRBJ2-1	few	TGTGCCACCAGTGATCCTCCAACAGGAGAGCAGTTCTTC	CATSDPPTGEQFF
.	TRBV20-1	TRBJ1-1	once	TGCAGTGCTAGAGACAGGAGGAACACTGAAGCTTTCTTT	CSARDRRNTEAFF
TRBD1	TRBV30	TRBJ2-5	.	TGTGCCTGGGCGCCGGGACAGGGGTCGGAGACCCAGTACTTC	CAWAPGQGSETQYF
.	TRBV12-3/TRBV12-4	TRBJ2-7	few	TGTGCCAGCAGGTTCGGACACCCCTACGAGCAGTACTTC	CASRFGHPYEQYF
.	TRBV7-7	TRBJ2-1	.	TGTGCCAGCAGCCCGGTGACCGTACGAGATGAGCAGTTCTTC	CASSPVTVRDEQFF
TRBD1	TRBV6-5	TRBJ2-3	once	TGTGCCAGCAGGAAACAGGGGGGAAATACGCAGTATTTT	CASRKQGGNTQYF
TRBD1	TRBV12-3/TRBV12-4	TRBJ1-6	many	TGTGCCAGCAGACCAGAGACGGGACAGCTAAATTCACCCCTCCACTTT	CASRPETGQLNSPLHF
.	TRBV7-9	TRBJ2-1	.	TGTGCCAGCAGCTCCTGGTCGTTGCAGACTTGGGCCTACAATGAGCAGTTCTTC	CASSSWSLQTWAYNEQFF
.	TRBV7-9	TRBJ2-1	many	TGTGCCAGCGGGGCGGGGAATGAGCAGTTCTTC	CASGAGNEQFF
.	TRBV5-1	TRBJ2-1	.	TGCGCCAGCAGGGGACCGGGACTCAGCTCCTACAATGAGCAGTTCTTC	CASRGPGLSSYNEQFF
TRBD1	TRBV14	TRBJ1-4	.	TGTGCCAGCAGCTCAATTAACAGGGGGAATGAAAAACTGTTTTTT	CASSSINRGNEKLFF
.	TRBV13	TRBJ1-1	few	TGTGCCAGCAGCTTTGGGGCATTTCTGGGGTCCCACACTGAAGCTTTCTTT	CASSFGAFLGSHTEAFF
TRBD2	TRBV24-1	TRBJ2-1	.	TGTGCCACCAGTGATTCCGGGACACCCCTCCCGCTAGCGGGAGTTTTGGGCAATGAGCAGTTCTTC	CATSDSGTPLPLAGVLGNEQFF
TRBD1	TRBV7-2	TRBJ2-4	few	TGTGCCAGCAGCCTAACCTGGACAGGGGGCTGGAACATTCAGTACTTC	CASSLTWTGGWNIQYF
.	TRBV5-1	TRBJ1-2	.	TGCGCCAGCAGCCACAATCCCCCCGGGGGCCGGTACGGCTACACCTTC	CASSHNPPGGRYGYTF
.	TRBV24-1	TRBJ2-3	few	TGTGCCACCAGTGAGGAGCGAGCCACGCAGTATTTT	CATSEERATQYF
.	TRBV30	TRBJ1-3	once	TGTGCCTGGAGCCGAATTTATGGAAACACCATATATTTT	CAWSRIYGNTIYF